These 9 T cell receptor beta chains came from one sample sequenced in a study of blood T cells in healthy people across ages. Next came a second PCR, run for about 7 to 12 cycles, which used a sample-barcoded 5' primer along with a J-beta primer mix. MiXCR, run by TCRdb on the 5' RACE reads, gives a single entry per CDR3 protein. This sample has about 1,400,000 distinct CDR3 sequences, with approximately 59% found just once. Material: blood. These receptor sequences come from a man aged 18 to 29 in good health.

The chain links TRBV20-1 to TRBJ2-7; unclear D gene. V was trimmed by 5 bases and J by 0 bases, leaving 8 bases between them. Germline-derived CDR1 and CDR2 are DFQATT and SNEGSKA (reference sequence). The CDR3 length is 12 residues. CDR3 DNA sequence: TGCAGTGCTGCCTGGAGCTCCTACGAGCAGTACTTC. Translation gives CSAAWSSYEQYF.

As for this clonotype: A read error may produce the germline difference seen at one junction end. The rearrangement uses TRBV11-2 and TRBJ2-7; D is ambiguous. Germline V lookup: CDR1 SGHAT, CDR2 FQNNGV. The CDR3 length is 14 residues. CDR3 sequence reads: CVSSLVGSSYEQYF. The DNA for the CDR3 is TGTGTCAGCAGCTTAGTAGGTTCCAGCTACGAGCAGTACTTC. Full variable domain (rest looked up from reference TRBV11-2 and TRBJ2-7): EAGVAQSPRYKIIEKRQSVAFWCNPISGHATLYWYQQILGQGPKLLIQFQNNGVVDDSQLPKDRFSAERLKGVDSTLKIQPAKLEDSAVYLCVSSLVGSSYEQYFGPGTRLTVT.

This clonotype was observed a few times. The CDR3 DNA reads as TGTGCCAGCAGTCTTCTAGCGGGGGGCCTAACCGGGGAGCTGTTTTTT. Translating gives CASSLLAGGLTGELFF. The rearrangement uses TRBV28 and TRBJ2-2; 11 bases map to TRBD2. V shed 5 bases and J 5 bases; nucleotides not matched to a gene: 7. The germline CDR1 and CDR2 sequences are MDHEN and SYDVKM. This CDR3 is built from 16 residues.

The genes are TRBV7-2 and TRBJ2-7; 12 bases line up with TRBD2. The J segment lost 7 bases and the V segment lost 6 bases, leaving 10 bases of the junction unmatched. The CDR3 has 15 amino acids. Germline values: CDR1 SGHTA, CDR2 FQGNSA. CDR3 amino acids: CASRPLAGGDSEQYF. Written as DNA, the CDR3 is TGTGCCAGCAGGCCCCTAGCGGGGGGGGACTCGGAGCAGTACTTC.

V usage is TRBV18 and J usage is TRBJ1-2, with D tentatively TRBD1 (5 bases). Germline V lookup: CDR1 KGHSH, CDR2 LQKENI. This CDR3 is 15 amino acids long. Trimming took off 0 bases at V and 8 bases at J, with 16 bases between the two ends. The CDR3 DNA sequence: TGTGCCAGCTCACCACCAATTCAGGGCCGTTTGGGCTACACCTTC. Translation: CASSPPIQGRLGYTF.

The gene calls are TRBV5-1 and TRBJ1-6, with 11 bases fitting TRBD1. Germline lookup yields CDR1 SGHRS and CDR2 YFSETQ. The trim removed 2 bases at V and 7 bases at J, leaving 5 bases unmatched. This CDR3 contains 16 residues. CDR3 DNA: TGCGCCAGCAGCTTCGGACAGGGGGCGCGGAATTCACCCCTCCACTTT. It yields the protein CASSFGQGARNSPLHF.

The chain links TRBV6-4 to TRBJ2-3; 12 nucleotides line up with TRBD2. Losses at the gene ends were 2 bases for V and 6 bases for J; bases not matched to a gene: 0. The CDR3 runs 14 residues. The germline CDR1 and CDR2 sequences are MRHNA and SNTAGT. The chain's CDR3 is CASSDLAGGDTQYF. The CDR3 DNA follows: TGTGCCAGCAGTGACCTAGCGGGGGGGGATACGCAGTATTTT.

A few counts support this clonotype. The genes are TRBV28 and TRBJ2-5; D is ambiguous. The CDR3 loop spans 13 amino acids. V was pared by 3 bases and J by 5 bases, with 10 bases between. CDR1 is MDHEN and CDR2 is SYDVKM in the germline V gene. CDR3 in DNA: TGTGCCAGCAGTTTGGAAGGTTTGGAGACCCAGTACTTC. This sequence encodes CASSLEGLETQYF.

V gene TRBV6-1 combines with J gene TRBJ1-2, with TRBD1 matching over 7 bases. Germline V CDR1 and CDR2: MNHNS, SASEGT. This CDR3 region has 13 residues. V shed 8 bases and J 5 bases; nucleotides not matched to a gene: 8. The CDR3 nucleotides read TGTGCCAGCCGGGACCAGACAGGGTATGGCTACACCTTC. It yields the protein CASRDQTGYGYTF.